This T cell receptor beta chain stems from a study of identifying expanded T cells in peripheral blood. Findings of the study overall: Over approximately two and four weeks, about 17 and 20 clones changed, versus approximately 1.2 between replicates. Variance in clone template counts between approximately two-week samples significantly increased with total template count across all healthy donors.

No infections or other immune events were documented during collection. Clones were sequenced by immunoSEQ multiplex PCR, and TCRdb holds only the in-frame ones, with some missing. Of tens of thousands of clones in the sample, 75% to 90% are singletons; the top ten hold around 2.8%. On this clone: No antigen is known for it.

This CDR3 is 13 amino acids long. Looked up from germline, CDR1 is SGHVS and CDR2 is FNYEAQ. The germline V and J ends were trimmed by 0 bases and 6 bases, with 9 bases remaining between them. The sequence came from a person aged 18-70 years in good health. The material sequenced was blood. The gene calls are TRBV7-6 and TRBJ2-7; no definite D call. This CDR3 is CASSLALRREQYF. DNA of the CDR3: TGTGCCAGCAGCTTAGCGCTGCGTCGCGAGCAGTACTTC.